This T cell receptor beta chain was sequenced in a study of PD-L1 blockade in urothelial cancer. Study context: Blood drawn 3 weeks (second dose) and 6 weeks after treatment start was analyzed. Study conclusions and caveats: Patients with durable benefit had greater blood expansion of tumor-associated TCR clones 3 weeks into treatment.

For this clone: Antigen unknown.

All patients carried locally advanced or metastatic urothelial carcinoma. Germline CDR1 and CDR2: SGHTA and FQGTGA. CDR3 length equals 14 residues. The junction had 3 bases not matched to a gene; V was cut back by 0 bases and J by 5 bases. Produced via immunoSEQ multiplex PCR; TCRdb's table is partial and in-frame only. There are approximately 38,000 clones in the sample; roughly 91% occur only once, and around 1.8% lies in the top ten. The gene calls are TRBV7-3 and TRBJ2-7; 8 positions agree with TRBD1. The receptor's source is a man aged 60 to 75 with urothelial cancer. This specimen consisted of PBMCs, obtained around atezolizumab (anti-PD-L1) treatment. This CDR3 is CASSLTQGANEQYF. As DNA, the CDR3 is TGTGCCAGCAGCTTAACGCAGGGGGCGAACGAGCAGTACTTC.